Below are 5 T cell receptor beta chains sequenced from a single sample in a study of OX40 agonist ivuxolimab in advanced cancers. Method: immunoSEQ multiplex PCR; TCRdb's copy keeps in-frame clones and lacks some. Here the sample spans about 17,000 clones, 85% to 90% being singletons. The sample was CD4+ or CD8+ T cells sorted from blood, taken in a trial of the OX40 agonist ivuxolimab. The receptors derive from an adult with an advanced solid tumor such as melanoma, head and neck, liver or kidney cancer.

The V gene is TRBV7-3, the J gene TRBJ2-1; 12 nucleotides agree with TRBD2. This CDR3 region has 16 residues. CDR1 and CDR2 (germline): SGHTA, FQGTGA. The trim removed 2 bases at V and 6 bases at J, leaving 5 bases unmatched. The CDR3 spells CASSLPLAGGGNEQFF. In nucleotides, the CDR3 is TGTGCCAGCAGCTTACCTCTAGCGGGAGGGGGCAATGAGCAGTTCTTC.

V is TRBV2 and J is TRBJ2-7; a weak D match, TRBD1 (5 bases). The germline gives CDR1 SNHLY, CDR2 FYNNEI. This CDR3 has 15 amino acids. V was clipped by 3 bases and J by 2 bases, with 14 bases between them. For the CDR3, the DNA is TGTGCCAGCAGTGAGCCAGCAGGGAACCCCTACGAGCAGTACTTC. Protein product: CASSEPAGNPYEQYF.

The rearrangement joins TRBV6-5 to TRBJ1-1; no firm D call. Trimming removed 6 bases at V and 5 bases at J, with 10 bases between. The CDR3 spans 12 residues. Germline CDR1 is MNHEY and CDR2 is SVGAGI. CDR3 bases: TGTGCCAGCAGCCTTGGGGATACTGAAGCTTTCTTT. Translated: CASSLGDTEAFF.

In this sample, this clone turned up a few times. The rearrangement links TRBV11-3 to TRBJ2-7, with D unclear. The CDR3 sequence is 14 residues long. Germline values: CDR1 SGHNT, CDR2 YENEEA. Trimming pared 5 bases from V and 2 bases from J, leaving 13 bases between. The CDR3 DNA reads as TGTGCCAGCAGCCCTCTCCCAGGACCCTACGAGCAGTACTTC. Its translation is CASSPLPGPYEQYF.

This clone was counted once. Other DNA variants within this sample encode the same CDR3. The gene calls are TRBV11-2 and TRBJ2-7; no clear D gene. Germline V gene lookup returns CDR1 SGHAT and CDR2 FQNNGV. V dropped 2 bases and J dropped 7 bases, with 15 bases sitting between them. The CDR3 covers 14 residues. CDR3 in amino acids: CASSLIGRPEEQYF. The DNA of the CDR3 is TGTGCCAGCAGCTTAATTGGCAGACCCGAGGAGCAGTACTTC.